A few counts support the clone carrying this T cell receptor beta chain. These data originate in a study of blood T cells in healthy people across ages. Trimming shortened V by 0 bases and J by 1 base, and 5 bases separated the two germline ends. The CDR3 has 14 residues. CDR1 SGHRS and CDR2 YFSETQ come from the germline V gene. A second about 7 to 12 cycle PCR used barcoded and J-beta primers. Carrying 12 random nucleotides, a template-switch adaptor labeled each individual cDNA molecule. Every sample returned 3 million or more CDR3-containing paired-end reads. Each CDR3 protein gets one entry after TCRdb re-called the 5' RACE reads with MiXCR. The repertoire holds roughly 1.5 million distinct CDR3 sequences, with approximately 42% as singletons.

The sequenced material came from blood. This receptor was identified in a woman between 18 and 29 years old in good health. The chain has TRBV5-1 and TRBJ2-1; D not resolved. The CDR3 DNA sequence: TGCGCCAGCAGCTTGGAAAGGTCCTACAATGAGCAGTTCTTC. Protein sequence: CASSLERSYNEQFF. The variable domain in full, completed from reference TRBV5-1 and TRBJ2-1, reads KAGVTQTPRYLIKTRGQQVTLSCSPISGHRSVSWYQQTPGQGLQFLFEYFSETQRNKGNFPGRFSGRQFSNSRSEMNVSTLELGDSALYLCASSLERSYNEQFFGPGTRLTVL.